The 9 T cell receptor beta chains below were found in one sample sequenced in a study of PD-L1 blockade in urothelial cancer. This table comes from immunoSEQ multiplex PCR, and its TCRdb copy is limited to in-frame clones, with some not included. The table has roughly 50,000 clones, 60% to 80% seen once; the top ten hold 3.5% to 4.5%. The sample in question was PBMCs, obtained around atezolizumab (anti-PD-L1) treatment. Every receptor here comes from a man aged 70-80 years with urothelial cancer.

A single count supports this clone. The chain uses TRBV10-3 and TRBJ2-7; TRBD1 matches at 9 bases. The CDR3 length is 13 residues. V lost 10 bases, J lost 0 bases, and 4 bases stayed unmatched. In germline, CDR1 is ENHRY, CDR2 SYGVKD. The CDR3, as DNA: TGTGCCACACGGGACAGGGTCTCCTACGAGCAGTACTTC. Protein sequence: CATRDRVSYEQYF.

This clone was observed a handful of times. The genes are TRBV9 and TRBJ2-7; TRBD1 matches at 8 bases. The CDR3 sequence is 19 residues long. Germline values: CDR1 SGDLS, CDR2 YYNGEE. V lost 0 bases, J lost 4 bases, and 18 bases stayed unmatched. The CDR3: CASSVGPDRSGQGRYEQYF. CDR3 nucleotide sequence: TGTGCCAGCAGCGTAGGACCCGACCGCTCCGGACAGGGAAGGTACGAGCAGTACTTC.

This chain's CDR3 is CASSPGQGAKETQYF. The CDR3 region has the DNA TGCGCCAGCAGCCCCGGACAGGGGGCCAAAGAGACCCAGTACTTC. V and J are TRBV5-1 and TRBJ2-5; 11 nucleotides match TRBD1. The CDR3 is 15 residues long. With 4 bases clipped from V and 3 bases from J, the junction kept 5 bases outside the gene matches. Per the germline V gene, CDR1 is SGHRS and CDR2 is YFSETQ.

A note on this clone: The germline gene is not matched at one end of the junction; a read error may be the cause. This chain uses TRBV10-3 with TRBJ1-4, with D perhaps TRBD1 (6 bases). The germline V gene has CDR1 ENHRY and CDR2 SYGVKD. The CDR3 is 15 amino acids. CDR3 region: CAISESQGRNDKLFF. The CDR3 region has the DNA TGTGCCATCAGTGAGTCGCAGGGGCGTAATGACAAACTGTTTTTT.

DNA of the CDR3: TGTGCCAGCAGCCAAGAGAGCGGGAGGAATGAGCAGTTCTTC. Its protein is CASSQESGRNEQFF. The chain links TRBV4-2 to TRBJ2-1, with TRBD2 identical over 9 bases. This CDR3 spans 14 amino acids. Unmatched junction bases numbered 1, after V lost 0 bases and J lost 7 bases. The V gene's germline CDR1 is LGHNA and CDR2 YNFKEQ.

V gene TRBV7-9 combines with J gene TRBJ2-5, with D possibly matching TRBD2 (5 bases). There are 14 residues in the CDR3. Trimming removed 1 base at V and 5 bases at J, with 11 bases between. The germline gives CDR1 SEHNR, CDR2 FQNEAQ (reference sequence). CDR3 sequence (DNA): TGTGCCAGCAGCTTAGATGTATCGGGGGAGACCCAGTACTTC. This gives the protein CASSLDVSGETQYF.

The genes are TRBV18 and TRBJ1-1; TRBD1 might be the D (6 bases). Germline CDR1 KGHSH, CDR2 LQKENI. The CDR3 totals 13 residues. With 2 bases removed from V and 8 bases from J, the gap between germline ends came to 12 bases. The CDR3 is CASSPTAGAEAFF. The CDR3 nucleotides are TGTGCCAGCTCACCAACGGCGGGGGCGGAAGCTTTCTTT.

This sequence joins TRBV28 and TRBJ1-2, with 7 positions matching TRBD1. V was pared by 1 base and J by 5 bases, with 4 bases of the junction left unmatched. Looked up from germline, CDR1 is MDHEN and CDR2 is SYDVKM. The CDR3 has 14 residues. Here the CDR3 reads CASSLFLRGYGYTF. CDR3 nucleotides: TGTGCCAGCAGTTTATTCCTCAGGGGGTATGGCTACACCTTC.

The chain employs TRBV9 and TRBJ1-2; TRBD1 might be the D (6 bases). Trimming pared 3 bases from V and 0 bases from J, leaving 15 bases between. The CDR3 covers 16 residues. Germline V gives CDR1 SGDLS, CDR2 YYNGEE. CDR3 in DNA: TGTGCCAGCAGCGCCCTACGGACAGCAGCTAACTATGGCTACACCTTC. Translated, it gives CASSALRTAANYGYTF.